These 27 T cell receptor beta chains share one sample of origin, sequenced in a study of T cells in Graves' hyperthyroidism and ophthalmopathy. Using RNA transcripts as the source, TCR beta CDR3 regions were amplified. The TCR CDR3 was amplified in a first-round RT-PCR using the HTBI primer set. A single record per CDR3 protein comes from TCRdb applying MiXCR to the multiplex PCR reads. The repertoire has 300,000 to 450,000 distinct CDR3 sequences, 15% to 20% of them found once; the top ten carry around 16%. The sample taken for sequencing was blood. All receptors come from a woman between 40 and 50 years old with Graves' ophthalmopathy.

This clonotype was detected ten times or more. CDR3 amino acids: CASRAGPSPYEQYF. The CDR3 nucleotides are TGTGCCAGCAGAGCAGGTCCCTCGCCCTACGAGCAGTACTTC. The chain is built from TRBV11-2 and TRBJ2-7; D not certain. The CDR3 is made up of 14 amino acids. Germline V gene sequence: CDR1 SGHAT, CDR2 FQNNGV. V lost 6 bases and J 2 bases, leaving 14 bases between the germline ends.

This clonotype was observed many times. The rearrangement uses TRBV19 and TRBJ2-2, with 10 positions matching TRBD1. CDR3 size: 17 residues. After removal of 6 bases from V and 2 bases from J, the junction contained 9 bases not matched to a gene. The germline gives CDR1 LNHDA, CDR2 SQIVND (reference sequence). The CDR3 here is CASSTSGTGVNTGELFF. DNA of the CDR3: TGTGCCAGTAGCACATCCGGGACAGGGGTTAACACCGGGGAGCTGTTTTTT.

This clonotype was detected many times. As DNA, the CDR3 is TGTGCCAGCAAGGCTAGCGTTCTAAGGGAGACCCAGTACTTC. Translated, it gives CASKASVLRETQYF. This rearrangement joins TRBV2 to TRBJ2-5, with D perhaps TRBD2 (6 bases). The germline V gene has CDR1 SNHLY and CDR2 FYNNEI. V gave up 7 bases and J gave up 5 bases, with 17 bases separating them. There are 14 residues in the CDR3.

This clonotype occurred many times. The chain joins TRBV11-2 to TRBJ2-7; no firm D call. Trimming stripped 0 bases from V and 6 bases from J, with 15 bases between. This CDR3 spans 15 amino acids. CDR1 SGHAT and CDR2 FQNNGV come from the germline V gene. DNA of the CDR3: TGTGCCAGCAGCTTAGAGTGGCTCGGCCGCAGCGAGCAGTACTTC. Translating gives CASSLEWLGRSEQYF.

This clonotype was detected ten times or more. The genes are TRBV6-2 or TRBV6-3 and TRBJ2-3; the match to TRBD1 covers 7 bases. Germline loops: CDR1 MNHEY, CDR2 SVGEGT. The CDR3 consists of 11 residues. J lost 15 bases, V lost 2 bases, and 5 bases had no gene match. CDR3 region: CASSYLRDSYF. CDR3 coding DNA: TGTGCCAGCAGTTACCTTCGGGACAGTTATTTT.

The chain employs TRBV12-3 or TRBV12-4 and TRBJ1-2; no reliable D call. The CDR3 spans 13 residues. Trimming pared 6 bases from V and 6 bases from J, leaving 14 bases between. For the CDR3, the DNA is TGTGCCAGCAGCCTTGGACGGAAAGATGGCTACACCTTC. It specifies CASSLGRKDGYTF.

This clonotype was seen many times. This chain links TRBV6-5 with TRBJ2-3; D may correspond to TRBD1 or TRBD2 (5 bases each). Per the germline V gene, CDR1 is MNHEY and CDR2 is SVGAGI. Deletions cut 0 bases from V and 3 bases from J, with 7 bases between. CDR3 length: 14 amino acids. DNA of the CDR3: TGTGCCAGCAGTTACTCGAGGGGAACAGATACGCAGTATTTT. Amino acids: CASSYSRGTDTQYF.

The chain has TRBV2 and TRBJ1-1; D unclear. The V and J ends lost 3 bases and 1 base respectively, with 9 bases between them. This CDR3 region has 14 residues. Germline CDR1 reads SNHLY; CDR2 reads FYNNEI. CDR3: CASSDRTSNTEAFF. Written as DNA, the CDR3 is TGTGCCAGCAGTGATCGGACGTCGAACACTGAAGCTTTCTTT.

In this sample, this clonotype turned up many times. The V call is TRBV7-8, the J call TRBJ2-7; D tentatively fits TRBD1 or TRBD2 (5 bases each). Germline loops: CDR1 SGHVS, CDR2 FQNEAQ. Trimming cost V 0 bases and J 7 bases, with 13 bases left between them. This CDR3 comprises 14 residues. The CDR3 loop reads CASSLARGVGEQYF. For the CDR3, the DNA is TGTGCCAGCAGCTTAGCGCGAGGGGTTGGGGAGCAGTACTTC.

This clonotype was seen many times. The rearrangement links TRBV11-2 to TRBJ2-7; possible D gene TRBD2, 6 bases. With 3 bases removed from V and 4 bases from J, the gap between germline ends came to 10 bases. The CDR3 has 13 amino acids. The germline CDR1 and CDR2 sequences are SGHAT and FQNNGV. CDR3 loop: CASSFGRSYEQYF. The DNA for the CDR3 is TGTGCCAGCAGCTTCGGGAGATCTTACGAGCAGTACTTC.

This clonotype was observed many times. The V and J genes are TRBV6-2 or TRBV6-3 and TRBJ2-2, with TRBD2 matching 7 bases. There are 11 residues in the CDR3. Trimming removed 5 bases from V and 10 bases from J; junction bases left unmatched: 1. Per the germline V gene, CDR1 is MNHEY and CDR2 is SVGEGT. CDR3 sequence (DNA): TGTGCCAGCAGTAGCGGGGTGGAGCTGTTTTTT. Residues: CASSSGVELFF.

This clonotype was counted ten times or more. This rearrangement joins TRBV7-7 to TRBJ1-2; possible D gene TRBD1, 5 bases. CDR1 and CDR2 (germline): SSHAT, FNYEAQ (reference sequence). There are 17 residues in the CDR3. With 5 bases removed from V and 10 bases from J, the gap between germline ends came to 29 bases. CDR3 coding DNA: TGTGCCAGCAGCCCTGCGGCTGGCCTGGGCCCCCTCAGGGACTACACCTTC. Its protein product is CASSPAAGLGPLRDYTF. Complete variable domain (other parts from reference TRBV7-7 and TRBJ1-2): GAGVSQSPRYKVTKRGQDVTLRCDPISSHATLYWYQQALGQGPEFLTYFNYEAQPDKSGLPSDRFSAERPEGSISTLTIQRTEQRDSAMYRCASSPAAGLGPLRDYTFGSGTRLTVV.

This clonotype was observed a few times. The chain recombines TRBV3-1 with TRBJ1-1, with D uncertain. This CDR3 has 12 residues. The germline V and J ends were trimmed by 6 bases and 5 bases, with 10 bases remaining between them. Germline CDR1 LGHDT, CDR2 YNNKEL (reference sequence). The CDR3 nucleotides read TGTGCCAGCAGTCGTCTGAGGACTGAAGCTTTCTTT. It yields the protein CASSRLRTEAFF.

There are many counts of this clonotype. The J gene is TRBJ2-1, the V gene TRBV10-3; TRBD1 might be the D (6 bases). This CDR3 region has 14 residues. Germline values: CDR1 ENHRY, CDR2 SYGVKD. Trimming stripped 4 bases from V and 8 bases from J, with 15 bases between. This CDR3 reads CAISGGPTPDEQFF. The CDR3 DNA is TGTGCCATCAGTGGGGGGCCGACCCCCGATGAGCAGTTCTTC.

The gene calls are TRBV7-9 and TRBJ1-1; D unresolved. The germline V and J ends were trimmed by 2 bases and 6 bases, with 7 bases remaining between them. CDR3 length: 12 amino acids. The germline CDR1 and CDR2 sequences are SEHNR and FQNEAQ (reference sequence). In DNA, the CDR3 is TGTGCCAGCAGCTTATTGTCCCCTGAAGCTTTCTTT. Translating gives CASSLLSPEAFF.

The chain links TRBV2 to TRBJ2-1; 9 nucleotides line up with TRBD2. The CDR3 has 15 residues. Looked up from germline, CDR1 is SNHLY and CDR2 is FYNNEI. J lost 8 bases, V lost 4 bases, and 9 bases had no gene match. For the CDR3, the DNA is TGTGCCAGCAGTGTGCGACTAGCGGAGTGGTATGAGCAGTTCTTC. As protein: CASSVRLAEWYEQFF.

This chain joins TRBV19 and TRBJ2-5; 14 nucleotides line up with TRBD2. The V segment lost 8 bases and the J segment 4 bases; nucleotides outside the gene matches: 9. Germline loops: CDR1 LNHDA, CDR2 SQIVND (reference sequence). The CDR3 covers 16 residues. The CDR3 bases are TGTGCCAGTCGGGACAGCGGACTAGCGGGAGGAGAGACCCAGTACTTC. Encoded protein: CASRDSGLAGGETQYF.

This clonotype was counted ten times or more. The DNA for the CDR3 is TGTGCCACCAGCAGTACAGGGAAAGGCGCTGAAGCTTTCTTT. Translated, it gives CATSSTGKGAEAFF. The V gene is TRBV15, the J gene TRBJ1-1; D is possibly TRBD1 (6 bases). The CDR3 length is 14 residues. Trimming stripped 3 bases from V and 6 bases from J, with 14 bases between. Germline lookup yields CDR1 LNHNV and CDR2 YYDKDF (reference sequence). Variable domain in full (rest from reference TRBV15 and TRBJ1-1): DAMVIQNPRYQVTQFGKPVTLSCSQTLNHNVMYWYQQKSSQAPKLLFHYYDKDFNNEADTPDNFQSRRPNTSFCFLDIRSPGLGDTAMYLCATSSTGKGAEAFFGQGTRLTVV.

This clonotype appeared once. The chain recombines TRBV12-3 or TRBV12-4 with TRBJ1-5; D might be TRBD1 (5 bases). CDR3 size: 15 residues. Trimming removed 2 bases at V and 2 bases at J, with 10 bases between. CDR3: CASSLIGDGNQPQHF. CDR3 DNA: TGTGCCAGCAGTTTAATCGGGGACGGCAATCAGCCCCAGCATTTT.

This clonotype showed up many times. The chain combines TRBV2 with TRBJ1-1, with D unclear. The V and J ends lost 3 bases and 7 bases respectively, with 3 bases between them. The CDR3 covers 10 residues. Germline CDR1 is SNHLY and CDR2 is FYNNEI. The CDR3: CASSDGEAFF. The CDR3 DNA reads as TGTGCCAGCAGTGATGGTGAAGCTTTCTTT. Together with reference TRBV2 and TRBJ1-1, the CDR3 gives the full variable domain: EPEVTQTPSHQVTQMGQEVILRCVPISNHLYFYWYRQILGQKVEFLVSFYNNEISEKSEIFDDQFSVERPDGSNFTLKIRSTKLEDSAMYFCASSDGEAFFGQGTRLTVV.

In this sample, this clonotype turned up many times. The chain links TRBV20-1 to TRBJ2-7; 8 nucleotides agree with TRBD2. The length of the CDR3 is 16 residues. Germline V gene sequence: CDR1 DFQATT, CDR2 SNEGSKA (reference sequence). Trimming removed 3 bases from V and 4 bases from J; junction bases left unmatched: 14. The CDR3, as DNA: TGCAGTGCTAGTCTTTTTGGAAGCGGGAGTTTTTACGAGCAGTACTTC. The encoded protein is CSASLFGSGSFYEQYF.

This clonotype was seen ten or more times. This may come from a read error, since a much larger clone is one base off. The chain recombines TRBV12-3 or TRBV12-4 with TRBJ1-5; D is perhaps TRBD1 (6 bases). This CDR3 has 14 amino acids. For the CDR3, the DNA is TGTGCCAGCGGCGGACAGTCCTTCAATCAGCCCCAGCCTTTT. Translation gives CASGGQSFNQPQPF.

This clonotype was counted many times. The CDR3 here is CASSDIQAGFEQYF. CDR3 sequence (DNA): TGTGCCAGCAGCGATATACAGGCAGGGTTCGAGCAGTACTTC. The chain joins TRBV25-1 to TRBJ2-7, with TRBD1 as a possible D gene (5 bases). CDR3 length: 14 residues. Germline CDR1 reads MGHDK; CDR2 reads SYGVNS. The V end lost 6 bases, the J end lost 6 bases, and 18 bases lay between the germline ends.

This clonotype was recorded many times. The CDR3 nucleotides read TGTGCCAGCAGCTTAGTTCAGGGGTCGATATACGAGCAGTACTTC. Translated: CASSLVQGSIYEQYF. The chain couples TRBV7-8 to TRBJ2-7; TRBD1 is a possible D gene (6 bases). The germline V and J ends were trimmed by 1 base and 4 bases, with 14 bases remaining between them. Germline V gene sequence: CDR1 SGHVS, CDR2 FQNEAQ. This CDR3 has 15 residues.

In this sample, this clonotype turned up a few times. The chain employs TRBV19 and TRBJ2-7; the D is unclear. Deletions cut 7 bases from V and 5 bases from J, with 3 bases between. Germline V gives CDR1 LNHDA, CDR2 SQIVND (reference sequence). The length of the CDR3 is 9 residues. The CDR3 region is CASNHEQYF. CDR3 DNA sequence: TGTGCCAGTAACCACGAGCAGTACTTC.

This clonotype was seen only once. The chain joins TRBV7-2 to TRBJ2-5; 9 positions match TRBD1. V shed 2 bases and J 5 bases; nucleotides not matched to a gene: 6. The CDR3 contains 15 residues. CDR1 and CDR2 (germline): SGHTA, FQGNSA. The DNA for the CDR3 is TGTGCCAGCAGCTTATACAGGGGGCTCGGGGAGACCCAGTACTTC. Its translation is CASSLYRGLGETQYF.

This clonotype was observed at least ten times. V gene TRBV19 combines with J gene TRBJ2-5, with TRBD2 matching 12 bases. J was trimmed by 2 bases and V by 10 bases; bases with no gene match: 5. Germline CDR1 is LNHDA and CDR2 is SQIVND (reference sequence). The CDR3 sequence is 14 residues long. In DNA, the CDR3 is TGTGCCACTGGACTAGCGGGAAGACAAGAGACCCAGTACTTC. Protein sequence: CATGLAGRQETQYF.